This TCR beta chain was identified in a study of PD-L1 blockade in urothelial cancer. Per the germline V gene, CDR1 is LNHDA and CDR2 is SQIVND (reference sequence). The V segment lost 4 bases and the J segment 2 bases; nucleotides outside the gene matches: 8. The length of the CDR3 is 16 residues. Clones were read by immunoSEQ multiplex PCR, and TCRdb kept only the in-frame ones, dropping some. The sample carries 100,000 to 150,000 clones, roughly 88% recorded once. Regarding time point: peripheral blood 6 weeks after treatment start. The chain recombines TRBV19 with TRBJ2-7; 10 positions agree with TRBD2. The receptor comes from a man aged 50-59 years with urothelial cancer. Sequenced here: PBMCs, sampled around atezolizumab (anti-PD-L1) treatment. This chain's CDR3 is CASSRSVAGGTYEQYF. CDR3 in DNA: TGTGCCAGTAGTAGATCCGTAGCGGGAGGTACCTACGAGCAGTACTTC.